This T cell receptor beta chain was documented in a study of neoadjuvant nivolumab and ipilimumab in lung cancer (dated by TCRdb to 2020 to 2021). Regarding the research as a whole: Nivolumab was administered intravenously at 3 mg/kg on days 1, 15 and 29, and in the combination arm ipilimumab 1 mg/kg was added on day 1 only. Seven patients had matched pretherapy and resected tumor pairs analyzed, with four treated with nivolumab and three with nivolumab plus ipilimumab. A total of 44 patients with operable NSCLC were treated in the trial, with about 23 randomized to nivolumab monotherapy and about 21 randomized to nivolumab plus ipilimumab. The study compared TCR repertoires in pretherapy (baseline) peripheral blood with TCR repertoires in tumors resected at surgery after neoadjuvant immune checkpoint blockade. The major pathologic response (MPR) rate in the intention-to-treat population in each study arm was designated as the primary trial endpoint.

Regarding this clone: Its antigen remains undetermined. There are no base qualities to consult, and no much larger clone falls within one base.

What this sample's time point label stands for: pretherapy, before neoadjuvant immune checkpoint inhibitors. The samples were taken from NEOSTAR, a phase 2 randomized trial in operable NSCLC that tested neoadjuvant nivolumab or nivolumab plus ipilimumab, followed by surgery. Library generation was performed with the immunoSEQ multiplex PCR assay. Per the original workflow: Richness and clonality were used to summarize the repertoires, and clones that significantly expanded or contracted between pre- and post-therapy samples were identified. Not all clones reach the TCRdb copy of this immuneACCESS table, which keeps in-frame sequences only. Checked studies attribute under half of the gap to unresolved V genes and leave the rest unexplained. The DNA gave D and trimming, while V, J and clone size come from that table. The sample table shows around 19,000 clones, and over 80% are seen once. Over 2% of the sample is held by the ten biggest clonotypes.

CDR1 and CDR2 are drawn from the germline V gene: SGHTA, FQGTGA. From the cysteine up to the phenylalanine, the CDR3 has a length of 15 residues. Only CDR3 DNA remains: 45 bases, in frame from the first base. V loses 3 bases at its end and J loses 6 bases; junction bases beyond the gene matches: 7. The investigation overall reported the following: Compared with tumor-adjacent uninvolved lung, resected tumors had greater TCR richness and clonality, and increases showed up in more of the dual-therapy-treated tumors. There was no significant correlation between TCR clonality and pathologic tumor regression, and just a single major-pathologic-response sample was available for the clonality-regression analysis. Pretherapy blood TCR richness correlated positively with richness in tumors resected after neoadjuvant therapy (Spearman R of about 0.82). From pretherapy to surgery, increases in tumor T-cell richness and clonality were observed in three of three dual-therapy tumors but in only two of four nivolumab-treated tumors. A small number of samples was subjected to TCR sequencing.

The sequencing here drew on peripheral blood, taken before neoadjuvant nivolumab, alone or with ipilimumab. This receptor was identified in an adult with non-small cell lung cancer. The chain employs TRBV7-3 and TRBJ2-7, and 11 junctional nucleotides match TRBD2. For the CDR3, the sequence is CASSLRGLAASEQYF. Read as DNA, the sequence is TGTGCCAGCAGCTTGCGGGGACTAGCGGCCTCCGAGCAGTACTTC.